One and the same sample provided the 22 T cell receptor beta chains below, sequenced in a study of beta chain features in type 1 diabetes. Since all of the isolated RNA was reverse transcribed, expressed TCRB transcripts were what got sequenced. Data came from immunoSEQ multiplex PCR; TCRdb stores just in-frame clones and leaves some out. Of 450,000 to 600,000 clones in the sample, roughly 31% were seen once. What was sequenced was naive CD4+ T cells from blood. Receptors were obtained from a man younger than 30 in good health.

The chain couples TRBV9 to TRBJ2-2; 10 nucleotides agree with TRBD2. CDR1 SGDLS and CDR2 YYNGEE come from the germline V gene. There are 15 residues in the CDR3. The J segment lost 3 bases and the V segment lost 4 bases, leaving 3 bases of the junction unmatched. This CDR3 reads CASSRGTSDTGELFF. DNA of the CDR3: TGTGCCAGCAGCCGGGGGACTAGCGACACCGGGGAGCTGTTTTTT.

In its sample, this clone was seen a few times. The chain combines TRBV14 with TRBJ2-1; TRBD1 matches 7 bases. This CDR3 is 15 amino acids long. The ends lost 4 bases at V and 3 bases at J; junction bases unmatched: 6. From germline, CDR1 is SGHDN and CDR2 FVKESK. The CDR3 coding sequence is TGTGCCAGCAGCCGGCCGGGACAGCTCTACAATGAGCAGTTCTTC. It is translated as CASSRPGQLYNEQFF. Full variable domain (rest looked up from reference TRBV14 and TRBJ2-1): EAGVTQFPSHSVIEKGQTVTLRCDPISGHDNLYWYRRVMGKEIKFLLHFVKESKQDESGMPNNRFLAERTGGTYSTLKVQPAELEDSGVYFCASSRPGQLYNEQFFGPGTRLTVL.

The gene calls are TRBV20-1 and TRBJ2-3, with no clear D. CDR1 and CDR2 from the germline V gene are DFQATT and SNEGSKA (reference sequence). Trimming took 5 bases from V and 6 from J, leaving 9 bases between them. This CDR3 is built from 11 residues. This CDR3 is CSAWMRDTQYF. The CDR3 region has the DNA TGCAGTGCTTGGATGAGGGATACGCAGTATTTT.

The chain recombines TRBV6-5 with TRBJ2-7; D gene ambiguous. CDR1 MNHEY and CDR2 SVGAGI come from the germline V gene. CDR3 length: 11 residues. V was shortened by 6 bases and J by 2 bases, with 5 bases between the two germline ends. DNA of the CDR3: TGTGCCAGCAGCGGCACCTACGAGCAGTACTTC. Its translation: CASSGTYEQYF.

The rearrangement links TRBV7-9 to TRBJ1-5; D gene uncertain. Germline values: CDR1 SEHNR, CDR2 FQNEAQ (reference sequence). The V and J ends lost 3 bases and 5 bases respectively, with 20 bases between them. The CDR3 totals 17 residues. CDR3 protein: CASSLVMQVEEYQPQHF. CDR3 coding DNA: TGTGCCAGCAGCTTGGTTATGCAGGTCGAGGAATATCAGCCCCAGCATTTT.

The chain couples TRBV25-1 to TRBJ2-5, with D unresolved. V gave up 1 base and J gave up 7 bases, with 13 bases separating them. The CDR3 has 14 amino acids. The germline CDR1 and CDR2 sequences are MGHDK and SYGVNS. The CDR3 reads CASSESLRVVTQYF. As DNA, the CDR3 is TGTGCCAGCAGTGAATCCCTCCGAGTTGTGACCCAGTACTTC. The full variable domain, with the rest looked up from reference TRBV25-1 and TRBJ2-5, is EADIYQTPRYLVIGTGKKITLECSQTMGHDKMYWYQQDPGMELHLIHYSYGVNSTEKGDLSSESTVSRIRTEHFPLTLESARPSHTSQYLCASSESLRVVTQYFGPGTRLLVL.

The chain recombines TRBV7-3 with TRBJ2-1, with TRBD1 matching over 8 bases. The V gene's germline CDR1 is SGHTA and CDR2 FQGTGA. The CDR3 sequence is 16 residues long. V shed 5 bases and J 2 bases; nucleotides not matched to a gene: 8. CDR3 nucleotides: TGTGCCAGCAGCCTACGACAGGGGATCCCCTACAATGAGCAGTTCTTC. This sequence encodes CASSLRQGIPYNEQFF.

This clone was recorded a few times. V and J are TRBV9 and TRBJ2-5; 14 positions match TRBD2. The CDR3 spans 21 residues. Looked up from germline, CDR1 is SGDLS and CDR2 is YYNGEE. V trimming: 4 bases; J trimming: 1 base; junction bases outside the gene matches: 18. The CDR3 DNA reads as TGTGCCAGCAGCCCCCGGGGTGGTGGGACTAGCGGGAGTGGGGCCCAAGAGACCCAGTACTTC. Its translation: CASSPRGGGTSGSGAQETQYF.

This clone was seen only a few times. Here the CDR3 reads CASSERTSPPYEQYF. For the CDR3, the DNA is TGTGCCAGCAGCGAGCGGACCAGTCCCCCCTACGAGCAGTACTTC. The rearrangement joins TRBV7-9 to TRBJ2-7; maybe TRBD2 (5 bases). CDR1 SEHNR and CDR2 FQNEAQ come from the germline V gene (reference sequence). V lost 5 bases and J 2 bases, leaving 16 bases between the germline ends. The CDR3 spans 15 residues.

This chain joins TRBV5-1 and TRBJ2-2, with D tentatively TRBD1 (6 bases). The ends were cut back, 4 bases at V and 9 bases at J, with 10 bases in the middle. Germline lookup yields CDR1 SGHRS and CDR2 YFSETQ. The CDR3 runs to 12 residues. This CDR3 reads CASSTDRWELFF. DNA of the CDR3: TGCGCCAGCAGCACGGACAGATGGGAGCTGTTTTTT.

As to this clone: Other DNA sequences of this sample code for an identical CDR3. The chain combines TRBV5-1 with TRBJ2-5; TRBD1 is a possible D gene (5 bases). CDR1 and CDR2 from the germline V gene are SGHRS and YFSETQ. The CDR3 consists of 14 residues. Trimming stripped 0 bases from V and 1 base from J, with 7 bases between. The CDR3 here is CASSLGQGQETQYF. The DNA for the CDR3 is TGCGCCAGCAGCTTGGGTCAGGGCCAAGAGACCCAGTACTTC.

This clone was seen only a few times. The chain carries TRBV19 and TRBJ2-7, with 8 nucleotides matching TRBD2. The CDR3 totals 15 residues. V trimming: 5 bases; J trimming: 6 bases; junction bases outside the gene matches: 12. The germline V gene has CDR1 LNHDA and CDR2 SQIVND (reference sequence). The CDR3: CASSVKGLAYGEQYF. CDR3 nucleotides: TGTGCCAGTAGTGTTAAAGGACTAGCTTACGGCGAGCAGTACTTC. Combining the CDR3 with reference TRBV19 and TRBJ2-7 gives the whole variable domain DGGITQSPKYLFRKEGQNVTLSCEQNLNHDAMYWYRQDPGQGLRLIYYSQIVNDFQKGDIAEGYSVSREKKESFPLTVTSAQKNPTAFYLCASSVKGLAYGEQYFGPGTRLTVT.

This chain connects TRBV15 to TRBJ2-3; 11 bases align to TRBD1. The CDR3 loop spans 16 amino acids. Germline-derived CDR1 and CDR2 are LNHNV and YYDKDF (reference sequence). The trim removed 3 bases at V and 5 bases at J, leaving 7 bases unmatched. Here the CDR3 reads CATSSYGQGAGDTQYF. CDR3 nucleotide sequence: TGTGCCACCAGCAGTTACGGACAGGGGGCTGGAGATACGCAGTATTTT.

Comments on this clone: One junction end does not reproduce the germline sequence, and a read error may be involved. Other nucleotide sequences from this sample produce the same CDR3. This chain joins TRBV15 and TRBJ2-7, with D tentatively TRBD2 (6 bases). Germline V lookup: CDR1 LNHNV, CDR2 YYDKDF (reference sequence). This CDR3 spans 14 amino acids. The CDR3 coding sequence is TGTGCCACCAGCCGAGATCCCGGGGGTAGCGAGCAGTACTTC. Its translation: CATSRDPGGSEQYF.

This clone was seen only a few times. The rearrangement uses TRBV14 and TRBJ2-1, with 8 bases that match TRBD2. V was pared by 1 base and J by 0 bases, with 5 bases of the junction left unmatched. CDR3 length: 17 amino acids. Germline CDR1 and CDR2: SGHDN and FVKESK. The DNA of the CDR3 is TGTGCCAGCAGCCAAGCCAGCGGGGGCTTCTCCTACAATGAGCAGTTCTTC. Translation: CASSQASGGFSYNEQFF.

The V and J genes are TRBV5-1 and TRBJ2-7; D gene uncertain. The V and J ends lost 0 bases and 0 bases respectively, with 13 bases between them. Germline CDR1 reads SGHRS; CDR2 reads YFSETQ. There are 16 residues in the CDR3. The CDR3 loop reads CASSLGRQNLSYEQYF. Written as DNA, the CDR3 is TGCGCCAGCAGCTTGGGAAGGCAGAACCTCTCCTACGAGCAGTACTTC.

Only a few counts were recorded for this clone. V usage is TRBV20-1 and J usage is TRBJ1-2; D might be TRBD1 (6 bases). This CDR3 is built from 11 residues. Germline-derived CDR1 and CDR2 are DFQATT and SNEGSKA (reference sequence). CDR3 loop: CRTGDNYGYTF. The CDR3 coding sequence is TGCAGGACAGGAGACAACTATGGCTACACCTTC.

This clone has a handful of counts. The CDR3 nucleotides are TGCAGCGTCCAGATGCAAGAAGGACTAGAGCAGTACTTC. Residues: CSVQMQEGLEQYF. This chain connects TRBV29-1 to TRBJ2-7, with TRBD2 as a possible D gene (6 bases). Looked up from germline, CDR1 is SQVTM and CDR2 is ANQGSEA. Trimming shortened V by 6 bases and J by 7 bases, and 19 bases separated the two germline ends. This CDR3 comprises 13 residues.

This clone has more than one count but fewer than ten. The chain couples TRBV5-8 to TRBJ2-7; D unclear. Between the trimmed V and J ends, which lost 4 bases and 2 bases, there was a span of 10 bases. CDR1 SGHTS and CDR2 YDEGEE come from the germline V gene. This CDR3 region has 13 residues. CDR3 protein: CASSPGVTYEQYF. DNA of the CDR3: TGTGCCAGCAGCCCAGGTGTAACCTACGAGCAGTACTTC. Drawing the rest from reference TRBV5-8 and TRBJ2-7, the complete variable domain is EAGVTQSPTHLIKTRGQQATLRCSPISGHTSVYWYQQALGLGLQFLLWYDEGEERNRGNFPPRFSGRQFPNYSSELNVNALELEDSALYLCASSPGVTYEQYFGPGTRLTVT.

V gene TRBV6-5 combines with J gene TRBJ2-4, with 9 bases identical to TRBD2. V shed 2 bases and J 9 bases; nucleotides not matched to a gene: 2. Germline CDR1 reads MNHEY; CDR2 reads SVGAGI. The CDR3 extends over 13 amino acids. CDR3 region: CASSYGLASIQYF. The CDR3 DNA reads TGTGCCAGCAGTTACGGACTAGCGTCCATTCAGTACTTC.

This chain connects TRBV2 to TRBJ2-1, with D possibly matching TRBD2 (6 bases). This CDR3 has 15 residues. V lost 2 bases and J 6 bases, leaving 14 bases between the germline ends. Germline loops: CDR1 SNHLY, CDR2 FYNNEI. Written as DNA, the CDR3 is TGTGCCAGCAGTGAACGGCAGGGAGGAGGCAATGAGCAGTTCTTC. Translation gives CASSERQGGGNEQFF.

The chain is built from TRBV29-1 and TRBJ1-2; possible D gene TRBD1, 5 bases. There are 11 residues in the CDR3. Germline V lookup: CDR1 SQVTM, CDR2 ANQGSEA. V gave up 7 bases and J gave up 5 bases, with 11 bases separating them. The CDR3 sequence: CSATDSYGYTF. The CDR3 DNA reads as TGCAGCGCGACAGATAGTTATGGCTACACCTTC.